This TCR beta chain was captured in a study of CD8 T cells in Susac syndrome. The patients who served as multiple sclerosis controls were treatment-naive and had stable or active relapsing-remitting disease that fulfilled the revised McDonald criteria. A quantity of about 0.45 to 1 ug RNA underwent reverse transcription using random hexamers. TCRdb reprocessed the immunoSEQ multiplex PCR reads with MiXCR, giving one entry per CDR3 protein. The table includes about 70,000 distinct CDR3 sequences, nearly 96% detected once. Germline V lookup: CDR1 LGHNA, CDR2 YSLEER. V was shortened by 4 bases and J by 8 bases, with 12 bases between the two germline ends. This CDR3 is built from 14 residues.

Sequencing input: CD4+ T cells from PBMCs. This chain connects TRBV4-3 to TRBJ1-6; tentatively, D is TRBD1 (6 bases). The origin of this receptor is a human donor with multiple sclerosis. Here the CDR3 reads CASSLSGADSPLHF. CDR3 nucleotide sequence: TGCGCCAGCAGCCTATCAGGGGCAGATTCACCCCTCCACTTT.